Listed below are T cell receptor beta chains from one sample, sequenced in a study of graft-versus-host responses after intestinal transplantation. Sequenced by immunoSEQ multiplex PCR; TCRdb stores in-frame clones only, minus some. This sample has just under 90,000 clones; around 86% occur once, and the top ten carry about 18%. The antigens of these receptors remain unknown. Sequences were derived from unstimulated CD8+ T cells sorted from spleen or lymph node cells, sampled before intestinal transplant. These receptors were collected from a human donor who received an intestinal transplant. CDR3s leave out the opening cysteine and the closing phenylalanine or tryptophan.

v_gene	j_gene	CDR3aa
TRBV7-6	TRBJ2-7	ASSSNHEQY
TRBV6-1	TRBJ2-7	ASSNRFTYEQY
TRBV7-9	TRBJ2-1	ASSGPGARGNEQF
TRBV6-5	TRBJ2-4	ASSYARTHPNIQY
TRBV28	TRBJ2-3	ASSGSGSTDTQY
TRBV5-1	TRBJ2-5	ASSLYPVDRGQETQY
TRBV28	TRBJ1-2	ASSSLGGRGYGYT
TRBV9	TRBJ2-2	ASSGPGLVPTGELF
TRBV19	TRBJ1-5	ASSRTGAGGQPQH
TRBV9	TRBJ2-2	ASSVRGRTGELF
TRBV18	TRBJ2-5	ASSPPAQGITETQY
TRBV2	TRBJ2-1	ASSEKRSYNEQF
TRBV28	TRBJ2-3	ASSRLAGVGTDTQY
TRBV7-9	TRBJ2-5	ASSSGGGRETQY
TRBV6-5	TRBJ2-1	ASSSGLADYNEQF
TRBV6-1	TRBJ1-2	ASSGAGTGYT
TRBV6-5	TRBJ2-7	ASSYSGSGDSYEQY
TRBV21-1	TRBJ2-7	ASSSGGGGYEQY
TRBV27	TRBJ1-4	ASTPAGTGFEKLF
TRBV28	TRBJ1-1	ASSLEGYGTEAF
TRBV30	TRBJ2-1	AWSVQREDEQF
TRBV4-1	TRBJ2-7	ASSQDELAGLRRCEQY
TRBV4-1	TRBJ2-7	ASSRAATYEQY
TRBV14	TRBJ2-1	ASSQGLAGGWNEQF
TRBV11-2	TRBJ2-3	ASSLEGVSTDTQY
TRBV2	TRBJ2-5	ASSEGSGGGETQY
TRBV7-9	TRBJ2-5	ASSTATSGIGQETQY
TRBV29-1	TRBJ1-2	SVGDRVYGYT
TRBV11-2	TRBJ1-4	ASSLVTESLNEKLF
TRBV6-1	TRBJ1-1	ASRDREYTEAF
TRBV5-4	TRBJ2-3	ASSLRQPRGDTQY
TRBV4-2	TRBJ2-5	ASSQDLGRLQETQY
TRBV21-1	TRBJ2-3	ASSMAATSTDTQY
TRBV29-1	TRBJ2-7	SVVGGTDVYEQY
TRBV28	TRBJ2-5	ASSSPMSRDREETQY
TRBV5-6	TRBJ2-3	ARSLKGSGGATTTDTQY
TRBV28	TRBJ2-1	ASAYYRLAGGREQF
TRBV6-6	TRBJ1-5	ASSPTGAGNQPQH
TRBV2	TRBJ2-5	ASSELGPEETQY
TRBV5-1	TRBJ2-7	ASSFFTGISYEQY
TRBV11-2	TRBJ1-1	ASSLDSLNTEAF
TRBV6-6	TRBJ1-2	ASSSSLRGYGYT
TRBV10-2	TRBJ2-7	ASREGVEQY
TRBV19	TRBJ1-1	ASSINTEAF
TRBV18	TRBJ2-7	ASSPRPYHSYEQY
TRBV19	TRBJ2-5	ASSFRLAGDDAQY
TRBV2	TRBJ2-7	ATLAGGNYEQY
TRBV4-1	TRBJ2-1	ASSQEGQESNEQF
TRBV4-1	TRBJ2-1	ASQGGGEQF
TRBV7-2	TRBJ2-1	ASSPTRDRGNNEQF
TRBV6-1	TRBJ2-1	ASSNRGNEQF
TRBV6-1	TRBJ1-1	ASSEPEGQGALGDTEAF